This is a list of T cell receptor beta chains from one sample in a study of blood T cell repertoires in COVID-19. Using immunoSEQ multiplex PCR, the repertoire was profiled, and TCRdb retains in-frame clones only, with some absent. Of roughly 410,000 clones listed, about 89% are singletons. The sample was peripheral blood. These TCRs come from a woman in her fifties or sixties with COVID-19, enrolled during active disease. Each CDR3 is given with its conserved first and last residue. Fields, in order: V gene, J gene, CDR3 protein.

v_gene: TRBV5-1
j_gene: TRBJ2-7
CDR3aa: CASSPGGLAGSSYEQYF

v_gene: TRBV28
j_gene: TRBJ2-6
CDR3aa: CASSSGQVISGANVLTF

v_gene: TRBV3-1/TRBV3-2
j_gene: TRBJ1-1
CDR3aa: CASSHRGYTEAFF

v_gene: TRBV4-2
j_gene: TRBJ1-1
CDR3aa: CASSPVDSGAEAFF

v_gene: TRBV7-9
j_gene: TRBJ1-3
CDR3aa: CASSPPWRSSGNTIYF

v_gene: TRBV6-5
j_gene: TRBJ1-1
CDR3aa: CASSLGTVNEAFF

v_gene: TRBV28
j_gene: TRBJ1-6
CDR3aa: CASSSGGGDLSPLHF

v_gene: TRBV7-2
j_gene: TRBJ2-3
CDR3aa: CASSLILGAGSDTQYF

v_gene: TRBV11-2
j_gene: TRBJ1-3
CDR3aa: CASSSRGMSGNTIYF

v_gene: TRBV5-8
j_gene: TRBJ2-1
CDR3aa: CASSLGLAGGLIDYNEQFF

v_gene: TRBV2
j_gene: TRBJ2-1
CDR3aa: CASSDPPRQGGNNEQFF

v_gene: TRBV6-4
j_gene: TRBJ1-1
CDR3aa: CASSHQQGTEAFF

v_gene: TRBV6-1
j_gene: TRBJ1-5
CDR3aa: CASSEALGGGHQPQHF

v_gene: TRBV13
j_gene: TRBJ1-4
CDR3aa: CASSLRTGRGKLFF

v_gene: TRBV7-2
j_gene: TRBJ1-2
CDR3aa: CASSLDSGRGNYGYTF

v_gene: TRBV29-1
j_gene: TRBJ1-5
CDR3aa: CSVKGGASNQPQHF

v_gene: TRBV6-5
j_gene: TRBJ1-6
CDR3aa: CASRTVLNSPLHF

v_gene: TRBV5-1
j_gene: TRBJ2-1
CDR3aa: CASSWTSGGAHEQFF

v_gene: TRBV7-3
j_gene: TRBJ2-1
CDR3aa: CASSLVPAGGPSEQFF

v_gene: TRBV7-9
j_gene: TRBJ1-1
CDR3aa: CASSLSMNTEAFF

v_gene: TRBV5-6
j_gene: TRBJ2-7
CDR3aa: CASSLVSEQYF

v_gene: TRBV4-1
j_gene: TRBJ2-2
CDR3aa: CASSQGQNTGELFF

v_gene: TRBV3-1/TRBV3-2
j_gene: TRBJ1-2
CDR3aa: CASSSWDRVYGYTF

v_gene: TRBV2
j_gene: TRBJ2-3
CDR3aa: CATTGTDTQYF

v_gene: TRBV6-2/TRBV6-3
j_gene: TRBJ2-3
CDR3aa: CASSIRAGALLADTQYF

v_gene: TRBV7-9
j_gene: TRBJ1-1
CDR3aa: CALRGPATEAFF

v_gene: TRBV7-6
j_gene: TRBJ2-1
CDR3aa: CASSLGGGDRYNEQFF

v_gene: TRBV15
j_gene: TRBJ2-7
CDR3aa: CATSRDQAETYEQYF

v_gene: TRBV4-1
j_gene: TRBJ1-5
CDR3aa: CASSQERQGNQPQHF

v_gene: TRBV19
j_gene: TRBJ2-2
CDR3aa: CATSWAGVTGELFF

v_gene: TRBV5-5
j_gene: TRBJ1-1
CDR3aa: CASSMTGEDTEAFF

v_gene: TRBV6-5
j_gene: TRBJ1-5
CDR3aa: CASSSGGSNQPQHF

v_gene: TRBV11-2
j_gene: TRBJ1-2
CDR3aa: CASRQKGGYTF

v_gene: TRBV3-1/TRBV3-2
j_gene: TRBJ1-6
CDR3aa: CASSSRNSGSPLHF

v_gene: TRBV5-1
j_gene: TRBJ2-3
CDR3aa: CASSFYRDRFRDTQYF

v_gene: TRBV5-1
j_gene: TRBJ1-3
CDR3aa: CASSSDRASSTIYF

v_gene: TRBV5-1
j_gene: TRBJ2-7
CDR3aa: CASSFIAGPSYEQYF

v_gene: TRBV3-1/TRBV3-2
j_gene: TRBJ2-7
CDR3aa: CASSHGPGTGGYEQYF

v_gene: TRBV24-1
j_gene: TRBJ2-5
CDR3aa: CATSASTGGSETQYF

v_gene: TRBV5-1
j_gene: TRBJ2-7
CDR3aa: CASSFPGDEQYF

v_gene: TRBV20-1
j_gene: TRBJ2-3
CDR3aa: CSASPASGEDTQYF

v_gene: TRBV27
j_gene: TRBJ1-6
CDR3aa: CASSLVYGSNSPLHF

v_gene: TRBV3-1/TRBV3-2
j_gene: TRBJ1-1
CDR3aa: CASSLGRNTEAFF

v_gene: TRBV6-5
j_gene: TRBJ1-5
CDR3aa: CASGEANNQPQHF

v_gene: TRBV11-1
j_gene: TRBJ2-1
CDR3aa: CASSQTSGVDNEQFF

v_gene: TRBV5-1
j_gene: TRBJ2-5
CDR3aa: CASRHGSGETQYF

v_gene: TRBV11-3
j_gene: TRBJ2-2
CDR3aa: CASSLVGQGKTGELFF

v_gene: TRBV6-5
j_gene: TRBJ2-4
CDR3aa: CASSYSRGQGYIQYF

v_gene: TRBV21-1
j_gene: TRBJ1-2
CDR3aa: CASRSRYGYTF

v_gene: TRBV10-1
j_gene: TRBJ2-2
CDR3aa: CASRDTSGGNTGELFF

v_gene: TRBV4-1
j_gene: TRBJ1-5
CDR3aa: CASSQDPGRDPGRGNQPQHF

v_gene: TRBV27
j_gene: TRBJ1-4
CDR3aa: CASSRPPWTGGREKLFF

v_gene: TRBV3-1/TRBV3-2
j_gene: TRBJ2-7
CDR3aa: CASSQLTSGEYEQYF